This is a list of T cell receptor beta chains from one sample in a study of shared clonotypes between healthy human individuals. Profiled with immunoSEQ multiplex PCR; TCRdb holds only in-frame clones, not every one. The sample carries 1 million to 1.2 million clones, roughly 77% recorded once. The specimen sequenced was memory CD4+ T cells from PBMCs. These receptor sequences come from a man younger than 35 in good health. Some clones in this sample may be carry-over from other donors' samples. CDR3s include the opening cysteine and the closing phenylalanine or tryptophan. A D gene is named only where the DNA matches it firmly. Not every row has a clone size; where given, it reads once, few, many or a size class.

j_gene	d_gene	abundance	len	v_gene	CDR3aa	CDR3nt
TRBJ1-2	-	-	14	TRBV2	CASSEEPSLKGYTF	TGTGCCAGCAGTGAAGAGCCGAGCCTAAAAGGCTACACCTTC
TRBJ2-1	TRBD1	few	17	TRBV7-3	CASSQSATGGAYNEQFF	TGTGCCAGCAGCCAGAGCGCAACAGGGGGCGCATACAATGAGCAGTTCTTC
TRBJ2-3	TRBD1	-	18	TRBV5-1	CASSYGQGAWAGTDTQYF	TGCGCCAGCAGCTACGGACAGGGGGCGTGGGCCGGGACAGATACGCAGTATTTT
TRBJ2-1	-	-	12	TRBV28	CASSLLRAEQFF	TGTGCCAGCAGTTTATTACGGGCTGAGCAGTTCTTC
TRBJ2-7	-	-	13	TRBV5-1	CASSPSFQGRQYF	TGCGCCAGCAGCCCATCGTTTCAGGGAAGGCAGTACTTC
TRBJ1-6	-	few	13	TRBV5-6	CASSPNFDSPLHF	TGTGCCAGCAGCCCTAATTTCGATTCACCCCTCCACTTT
TRBJ2-1	TRBD1	once	15	TRBV6-5	CASNSPGQGPNEQFF	TGTGCCAGCAATTCTCCGGGACAGGGTCCGAATGAGCAGTTCTTC
TRBJ1-5	-	-	12	TRBV10-3	CAISAGNQPQHF	TGTGCCATCAGCGCAGGGAATCAGCCCCAGCATTTT
TRBJ2-2	-	-	16	TRBV9	CASSVTPRSDTGELFF	TGTGCCAGCAGCGTAACCCCTCGGTCCGACACCGGGGAGCTGTTTTTT
TRBJ1-5	TRBD1	-	15	TRBV27	CASSFQGQGNQPQHF	TGTGCCAGCAGTTTTCAAGGACAGGGGAATCAGCCCCAGCATTTT
TRBJ1-1	-	-	11	TRBV20-1	CSAPGPDEAFF	TGCAGTGCCCCAGGACCCGATGAAGCTTTCTTT
TRBJ1-2	-	-	12	TRBV29-1	CSVEEIGDGYTF	TGCAGCGTTGAGGAGATAGGGGATGGCTACACCTTC
TRBJ1-1	TRBD1	once	15	TRBV4-1	CASSLDRGLNTEAFF	TGCGCCAGCAGCCTAGACAGGGGACTGAACACTGAAGCTTTCTTT
TRBJ2-1	TRBD2	once	15	TRBV4-3	CASSRSGSSYNEQFF	TGCGCCAGCAGCCGTAGCGGGAGCTCCTACAATGAGCAGTTCTTC
TRBJ2-2	TRBD1	-	17	TRBV4-3	CASSQVLRTGITGELFF	TGCGCCAGCAGCCAAGTACTTAGGACAGGGATTACCGGGGAGCTGTTTTTT
TRBJ1-3	-	-	15	TRBV5-4	CASSLGRIPGNTIYF	TGTGCCAGCAGCTTGGGACGGATTCCAGGAAACACCATATATTTT
TRBJ2-3	-	-	17	TRBV4-1	CASSQEGAKLVTDTQYF	TGCGCCAGCAGCCAAGAGGGGGCTAAACTAGTTACAGATACGCAGTATTTT
TRBJ2-1	TRBD2	-	16	TRBV7-9	CASSPPTSGRGHEQFF	TGTGCCAGCAGCCCTCCGACTAGCGGGAGGGGTCATGAGCAGTTCTTC
TRBJ2-7	-	many	12	TRBV10-3	CAISPGIYEQYF	TGTGCCATCAGCCCAGGTATCTACGAGCAGTACTTC
TRBJ2-2	-	few	13	TRBV15	CATKTRWAGELFF	TGTGCCACCAAAACAAGGTGGGCTGGGGAGCTGTTTTTT
TRBJ2-2	TRBD2	-	17	TRBV5-6	CASSHWGGTTNTGELFF	TGTGCCAGCAGCCACTGGGGTGGGACTACGAACACCGGGGAGCTGTTTTTT
TRBJ2-2	-	-	15	TRBV5-1	CASSTGGNPTGELFF	TGCGCCAGCAGCACTGGTGGGAACCCTACCGGGGAGCTGTTTTTT
TRBJ2-3	TRBD2	-	15	TRBV28	CASILTSGRADTQYF	TGTGCCAGCATCCTGACTAGCGGGAGGGCAGATACGCAGTATTTT
TRBJ1-2	-	-	16	TRBV4-2	CASSQDSLGYNYGYTF	TGTGCCAGCAGCCAAGATTCTCTGGGATATAACTATGGCTACACCTTC
TRBJ1-2	-	-	13	TRBV2	CASSEWGVGGYTF	TGTGCCAGCAGTGAATGGGGGGTGGGCGGCTACACCTTC
TRBJ1-2	-	-	13	TRBV7-3	CASSLTGGYGYTF	TGTGCCAGCAGCTTAACAGGGGGTTATGGCTACACCTTC
TRBJ2-1	TRBD1	-	15	TRBV9	CASSPTDRGRDEQFF	TGTGCCAGCAGCCCAACGGACAGGGGGAGGGATGAGCAGTTCTTC
TRBJ1-1	-	few	12	TRBV12-5	CASGSGHTEAFF	TGTGCTAGTGGGTCGGGGCACACTGAAGCTTTCTTT